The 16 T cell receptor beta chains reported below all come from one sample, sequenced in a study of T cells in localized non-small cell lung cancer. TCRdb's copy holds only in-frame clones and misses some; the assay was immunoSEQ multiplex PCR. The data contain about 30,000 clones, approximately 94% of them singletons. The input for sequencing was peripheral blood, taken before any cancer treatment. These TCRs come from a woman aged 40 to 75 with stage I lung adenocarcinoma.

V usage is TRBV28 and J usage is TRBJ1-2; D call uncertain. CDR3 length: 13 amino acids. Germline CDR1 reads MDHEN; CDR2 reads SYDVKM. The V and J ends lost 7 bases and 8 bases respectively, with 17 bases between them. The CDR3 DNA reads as TGTGCCAGCACCACAATTACACCCAGAGGCTACACCTTC. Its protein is CASTTITPRGYTF.

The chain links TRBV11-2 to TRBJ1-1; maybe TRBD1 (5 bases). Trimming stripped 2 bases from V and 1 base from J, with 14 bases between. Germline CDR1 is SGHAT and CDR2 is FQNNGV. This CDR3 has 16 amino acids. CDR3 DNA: TGTGCCAGCAGCTTACGGGGCGCCAGATCGAACACTGAAGCTTTCTTT. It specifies CASSLRGARSNTEAFF.

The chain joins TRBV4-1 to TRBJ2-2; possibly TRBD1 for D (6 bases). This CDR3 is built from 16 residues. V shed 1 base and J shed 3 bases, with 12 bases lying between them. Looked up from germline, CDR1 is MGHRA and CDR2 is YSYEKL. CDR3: CASSQGRGGDTGELFF. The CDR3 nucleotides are TGCGCCAGCAGCCAAGGGCGTGGGGGCGACACCGGGGAGCTGTTTTTT.

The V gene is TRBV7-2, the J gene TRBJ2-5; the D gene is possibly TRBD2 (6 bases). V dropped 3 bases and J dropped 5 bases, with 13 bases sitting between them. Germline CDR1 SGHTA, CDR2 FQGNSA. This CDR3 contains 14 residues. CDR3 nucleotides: TGTGCCAGCAGCTTCGGGGGTTTTGGGGAGACCCAGTACTTC. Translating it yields CASSFGGFGETQYF.

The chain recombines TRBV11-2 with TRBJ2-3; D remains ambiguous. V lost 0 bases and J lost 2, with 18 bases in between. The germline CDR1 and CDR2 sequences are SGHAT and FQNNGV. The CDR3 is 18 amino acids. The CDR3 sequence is CASSLDQYSPRHTDTQYF. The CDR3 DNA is TGTGCCAGCAGCTTAGATCAGTACAGCCCGAGGCACACAGATACGCAGTATTTT.

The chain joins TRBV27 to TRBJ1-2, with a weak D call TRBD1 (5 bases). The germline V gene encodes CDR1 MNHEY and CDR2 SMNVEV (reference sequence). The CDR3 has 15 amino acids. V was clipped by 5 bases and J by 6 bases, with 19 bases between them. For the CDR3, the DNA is TGTGCCAGCAGTCCCTTCGGGGGAGTCCTGGATGGCTACACCTTC. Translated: CASSPFGGVLDGYTF.

CDR3 region: CASRFWTDTQYF. The CDR3 nucleotides read TGTGCCAGCAGGTTTTGGACAGATACGCAGTATTTT. The chain carries TRBV6-1 and TRBJ2-3; D gene unclear. Germline loops: CDR1 MNHNS, CDR2 SASEGT. This CDR3 has 12 amino acids. With 6 bases removed from V and 3 bases from J, the gap between germline ends came to 7 bases.

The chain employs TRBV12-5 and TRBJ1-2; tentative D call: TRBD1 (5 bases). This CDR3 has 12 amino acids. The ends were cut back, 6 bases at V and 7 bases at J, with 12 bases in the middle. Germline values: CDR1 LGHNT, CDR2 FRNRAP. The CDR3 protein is CASGRERGGYTF. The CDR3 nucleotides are TGTGCTAGTGGCCGGGAGAGGGGTGGCTACACCTTC. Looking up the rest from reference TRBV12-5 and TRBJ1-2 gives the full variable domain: DARVTQTPRHKVTEMGQEVTMRCQPILGHNTVFWYRQTMMQGLELLAYFRNRAPLDDSGMPKDRFSAEMPDATLATLKIQPSEPRDSAVYFCASGRERGGYTFGSGTRLTVV.

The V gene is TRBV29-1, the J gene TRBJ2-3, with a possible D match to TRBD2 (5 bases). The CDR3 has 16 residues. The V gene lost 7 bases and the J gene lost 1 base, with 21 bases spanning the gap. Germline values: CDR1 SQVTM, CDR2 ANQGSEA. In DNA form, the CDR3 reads TGCAGCGCCGAAGGAGGTCGGGGTCTCGGCACAGATACGCAGTATTTT. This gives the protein CSAEGGRGLGTDTQYF.

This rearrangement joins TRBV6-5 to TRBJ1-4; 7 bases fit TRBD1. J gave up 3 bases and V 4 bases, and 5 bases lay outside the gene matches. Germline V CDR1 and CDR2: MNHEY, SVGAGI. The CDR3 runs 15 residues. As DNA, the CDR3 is TGTGCCAGCAGTTCAATCGGGACAGCTAATGAAAAACTGTTTTTT. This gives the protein CASSSIGTANEKLFF.

The CDR3: CSVVPRQSSTDTQYF. In DNA form, the CDR3 reads TGCAGCGTTGTTCCGCGACAGAGTAGCACAGATACGCAGTATTTT. The chain recombines TRBV29-1 with TRBJ2-3; D possibly corresponds to TRBD1 (5 bases). Germline CDR1 and CDR2: SQVTM and ANQGSEA. V was trimmed by 4 bases and J by 0 bases, leaving 14 bases between them. The CDR3 runs 15 residues.

Here the CDR3 reads CASSPLDIGNEQFF. CDR3 DNA: TGTGCCAGCAGCCCGTTGGACATTGGGAATGAGCAGTTCTTC. The chain has TRBV7-6 and TRBJ2-1; D may be TRBD1 (5 bases). The V and J ends lost 5 bases and 7 bases respectively, with 15 bases between them. Per the germline V gene, CDR1 is SGHVS and CDR2 is FNYEAQ. The CDR3 extends over 14 amino acids.

DNA of the CDR3: TGCGCCAGCAGCGGGGGACAGGGGATTGAAGCTTTCTTT. As protein: CASSGGQGIEAFF. The V gene is TRBV5-1, the J gene TRBJ1-1, with TRBD1 matching over 10 bases. J lost 7 bases, V lost 4 bases, and 4 bases had no gene match. The germline gives CDR1 SGHRS, CDR2 YFSETQ. The CDR3 runs 13 residues.

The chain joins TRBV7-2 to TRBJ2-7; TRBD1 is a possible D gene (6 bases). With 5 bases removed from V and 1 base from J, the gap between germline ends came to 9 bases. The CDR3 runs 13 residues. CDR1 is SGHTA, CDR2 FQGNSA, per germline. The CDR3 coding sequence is TGTGCCAGCAGCGGGACACCTTCCTACGAGCAGTACTTC. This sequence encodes CASSGTPSYEQYF.

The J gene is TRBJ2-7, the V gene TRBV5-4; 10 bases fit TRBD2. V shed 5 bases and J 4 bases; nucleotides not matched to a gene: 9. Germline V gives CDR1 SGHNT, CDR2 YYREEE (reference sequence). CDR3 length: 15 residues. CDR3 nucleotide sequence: TGTGCCAGCAGTCTAGGAGCGGGAGGGCAGTACGAGCAGTACTTC. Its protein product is CASSLGAGGQYEQYF.

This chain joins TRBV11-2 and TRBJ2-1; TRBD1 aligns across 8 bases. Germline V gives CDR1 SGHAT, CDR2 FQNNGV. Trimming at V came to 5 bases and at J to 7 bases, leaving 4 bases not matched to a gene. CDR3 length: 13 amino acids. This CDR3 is CASSIDRGNEQFF. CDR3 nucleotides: TGTGCCAGCAGCATTGACAGGGGTAATGAGCAGTTCTTC.